This paragraph reports one TCR beta chain. The protocol was immunoSEQ multiplex PCR, while the TCRdb copy is restricted to in-frame clones and leaves out a portion. The sample includes approximately 31,000 clones, about 93% of them seen just once. Germline V gene sequence: CDR1 KGHSY, CDR2 FQNENV. CDR3 size: 15 residues. J lost 7 bases, V lost 2 bases, and 6 bases had no gene match. This sample stems from a study of T cell changes during pregnancy in multiple sclerosis. This TCR came from a female donor with multiple sclerosis, enrolled in a pregnancy study. The genes are TRBV16 and TRBJ1-2; 11 nucleotides line up with TRBD1. Specimen: CD4+ T cells from peripheral blood mononuclear cells, collected in the second trimester of pregnancy. For the CDR3, the DNA is TGTGCCAGCAGCCAACTCGGACAGGGGGCAAGTGGCTACACCTTC. Its protein is CASSQLGQGASGYTF.